One and the same sample provided the 17 T cell receptor beta chains below, sequenced in a study of shared T cell receptors in the human thymus. Data came from immunoSEQ multiplex PCR; TCRdb stores just in-frame clones and leaves some out. The table records more than 550,000 clones, 80% to 90% of them present only once. The same sample was also studied in work on human thymus T cells.

Sample: thymocytes. These receptors came from a girl under three years old with a congenital heart defect.

The chain couples TRBV15 to TRBJ1-2, with TRBD1 matching 8 bases. CDR1 and CDR2 from the germline V gene are LNHNV and YYDKDF (reference sequence). This CDR3 is built from 15 residues. The V and J ends lost 1 base and 3 bases, in that order; junction bases with no gene match: 4. CDR3 coding DNA: TGTGCCACCAGCAGAGGACAGGGGCCTCACTATGGCTACACCTTC. Its translation is CATSRGQGPHYGYTF.

The V gene is TRBV4-3, the J gene TRBJ2-5, with 12 bases matching TRBD1. Germline V gives CDR1 LGHNA, CDR2 YSLEER. J lost 4 bases, V lost 4 bases, and 4 bases had no gene match. This CDR3 comprises 15 residues. CDR3 nucleotide sequence: TGCGCCAGCAGCCCGGGACAGGGGGCGGGAGAGACCCAGTACTTC. Protein sequence: CASSPGQGAGETQYF.

The chain couples TRBV28 to TRBJ1-5; the match to TRBD1 covers 11 bases. The germline V gene encodes CDR1 MDHEN and CDR2 SYDVKM. There are 18 residues in the CDR3. Unmatched junction bases numbered 11, after V lost 6 bases and J lost 1 base. The CDR3 region is CASSDRDRGWRSNQPQHF. CDR3 coding DNA: TGTGCCAGCAGCGACCGGGACAGGGGGTGGAGAAGCAATCAGCCCCAGCATTTT.

This clone has only a few counts. This sequence joins TRBV30 and TRBJ2-7, with 8 bases that match TRBD1. The germline V gene has CDR1 GTSNPN and CDR2 SVGIG (reference sequence). J gave up 2 bases and V 0 bases, and 12 bases lay outside the gene matches. This CDR3 has 17 residues. This chain's CDR3 is CAWSVRRTGKIPYEQYF. CDR3 coding DNA: TGTGCCTGGAGTGTACGTAGGACAGGGAAAATTCCCTACGAGCAGTACTTC.

The chain uses TRBV4-3 and TRBJ2-5; D not certain. The germline V and J ends were trimmed by 0 bases and 3 bases, with 14 bases remaining between them. Germline CDR1 is LGHNA and CDR2 is YSLEER. This CDR3 is built from 16 residues. The CDR3 loop reads CASSQDLPESKETQYF. The DNA of the CDR3 is TGCGCCAGCAGCCAAGATCTCCCAGAATCCAAAGAGACCCAGTACTTC.

Note on this clone: The sample contains more than one DNA sequence encoding this CDR3. This rearrangement joins TRBV7-2 to TRBJ2-5, with D uncertain. Trimming cost V 1 base and J 5 bases, with 5 bases left between them. The CDR3 loop spans 12 amino acids. CDR1 SGHTA and CDR2 FQGNSA come from the germline V gene. CDR3 in amino acids: CASSLVSETQYF. CDR3 sequence (DNA): TGTGCCAGCAGCTTAGTTTCGGAGACCCAGTACTTC.

CDR3 amino acids: CAISSSYNEQFF. The CDR3 DNA reads TGTGCCATCAGCAGCTCCTACAATGAGCAGTTCTTC. The chain uses TRBV10-3 and TRBJ2-1; D call uncertain. Per germline, CDR1 ENHRY and CDR2 SYGVKD. The CDR3 sequence is 12 residues long. V dropped 6 bases and J dropped 0 bases, with 3 bases sitting between them.

J is TRBJ2-5 and V is TRBV7-9, with TRBD2 as a possible D gene (5 bases). V was cut by 1 base and J by 4 bases, with 13 bases left in between. The CDR3 sequence is 15 residues long. Germline values: CDR1 SEHNR, CDR2 FQNEAQ (reference sequence). The CDR3, as DNA: TGTGCCAGCAGCTTAGACAGAGCGGTGAGAGAGACCCAGTACTTC. Protein product: CASSLDRAVRETQYF.

The genes are TRBV7-6 and TRBJ1-2, with D maybe TRBD1 (6 bases). Trimming took off 1 base at V and 4 bases at J, with 13 bases between the two ends. Germline V gene sequence: CDR1 SGHVS, CDR2 FNYEAQ. This CDR3 has 15 amino acids. CDR3 amino acids: CASSLGFTGIYGYTF. The CDR3 DNA follows: TGTGCCAGCAGCTTAGGATTCACAGGGATCTATGGCTACACCTTC.

The rearrangement joins TRBV5-1 to TRBJ1-2; 7 bases are shared with TRBD1. V lost 2 bases to trimming and J lost 7 bases; unmatched junction nucleotides: 2. From germline, CDR1 is SGHRS and CDR2 YFSETQ. This CDR3 is 12 amino acids long. The DNA for the CDR3 is TGCGCCAGCAGCTTACAGGGGACTGGCTACACCTTC. This sequence encodes CASSLQGTGYTF.

This sequence joins TRBV5-8 and TRBJ1-3, with a possible D match to TRBD1 (6 bases). Germline V gives CDR1 SGHTS, CDR2 YDEGEE. V gave up 3 bases and J gave up 0 bases, with 7 bases separating them. This CDR3 has 14 residues. The CDR3, as DNA: TGTGCCAGCAGCTACAGGGCCTCTGGAAACACCATATATTTT. Its translation: CASSYRASGNTIYF.

This clone came up once. V and J are TRBV9 and TRBJ1-3; D unclear. The CDR3 runs to 14 residues. In germline, CDR1 is SGDLS, CDR2 YYNGEE. V was pared by 3 bases and J by 6 bases, with 13 bases between. The CDR3 loop reads CASSAHKEENTIYF. CDR3 DNA sequence: TGTGCCAGCAGCGCCCACAAGGAGGAAAACACCATATATTTT.

The count of this clone is one. CDR3 region: CASSSYALQRGSGEQFF. The CDR3 coding sequence is TGTGCCAGCAGCTCCTATGCGCTTCAGCGGGGAAGCGGTGAGCAGTTCTTC. The chain couples TRBV7-8 to TRBJ2-1; TRBD2 matches 7 bases. After removal of 4 bases from V and 9 bases from J, the junction contained 18 bases not matched to a gene. Germline values: CDR1 SGHVS, CDR2 FQNEAQ. CDR3 length equals 17 residues.

In its sample, this clone was seen a few times. This chain joins TRBV5-5 and TRBJ1-1; D may be TRBD1 (5 bases). Trimming removed 0 bases from V and 1 base from J, with 22 bases in between. Germline CDR1 reads SGHKS; CDR2 reads YYEKEE (reference sequence). The CDR3 length is 19 residues. CDR3 protein: CASSLGRGGVGKKNTEAFF. CDR3 bases: TGTGCCAGCAGCTTGGGGAGGGGAGGGGTCGGCAAAAAGAACACTGAAGCTTTCTTT.

This chain connects TRBV6-5 to TRBJ1-4; TRBD1 matches 10 bases. Looked up from germline, CDR1 is MNHEY and CDR2 is SVGAGI. There are 14 residues in the CDR3. Losses at the gene ends were 5 bases for V and 8 bases for J; bases not matched to a gene: 5. As DNA, the CDR3 is TGTGCCAGCAGTAAGACAGGGGGCTGGGAAAAACTGTTTTTT. Encoded protein: CASSKTGGWEKLFF.

This sequence joins TRBV5-1 and TRBJ2-7, with 12 bases aligning to TRBD2. The CDR3 has 21 residues. Germline CDR1 and CDR2: SGHRS and YFSETQ. Losses at the gene ends were 1 base for V and 2 bases for J; bases not matched to a gene: 19. CDR3 amino acids: CASSLPHRLAGAQKPTYEQYF. CDR3 DNA sequence: TGCGCCAGCAGCTTGCCCCACCGACTAGCGGGGGCCCAAAAACCCACCTACGAGCAGTACTTC.

The chain joins TRBV18 to TRBJ1-6; D may be TRBD1 (6 bases). From germline, CDR1 is KGHSH and CDR2 LQKENI. The V and J ends lost 3 bases and 3 bases respectively, with 18 bases between them. This CDR3 contains 18 residues. This chain's CDR3 is CASSPFDAGDGYNSPLHF. CDR3 in DNA: TGTGCCAGCTCACCTTTCGACGCAGGGGATGGCTATAATTCACCCCTCCACTTT.